This T cell receptor (beta chain) is from a study of blood T cell repertoires in COVID-19. TCRdb's copy holds only in-frame clones and misses some; the assay was immunoSEQ multiplex PCR. The sample yields fewer than 180,000 clones, 80% to 90% seen once. The junction had 10 bases not matched to a gene; V was cut back by 7 bases and J by 5 bases. Germline CDR1 and CDR2: SGHNT and YYREEE (reference sequence). The CDR3 is 14 residues long. The sample was peripheral blood. The V gene is TRBV5-4, the J gene TRBJ2-5; 8 nucleotides agree with TRBD1. This receptor was identified in a man aged 70-80 years with acute or convalescent COVID-19. In DNA, the CDR3 is TGTGCCAGCGGGCTTCAGGGGGCCGGGGAGACCCAGTACTTC. It codes for CASGLQGAGETQYF.